This T cell receptor beta chain was profiled in a study of blood T cell repertoires in COVID-19. The CDR3 runs 15 residues. Germline-derived CDR1 and CDR2 are SGHRS and YFSETQ. Trimming took 1 base from V and 2 from J; bases not matched to a gene: 2. Per the authors' pipeline: It was from reference gene primer amplification that nucleated cell counts were estimated. Sequenced by immunoSEQ multiplex PCR; TCRdb stores in-frame clones only, minus some. V and J calls and clone size follow that table, whereas D and trimming were derived from the DNA. The sample has 200,000 to 250,000 clones, around 86% seen once. Enrollees, about 18 to 89 years old, lived in fewer than 25 US areas.

The material sequenced was PBMCs or T cells enriched from blood (not recorded which). The sequence came from a woman aged 50 to 60 with acute COVID-19. This chain connects TRBV5-1 to TRBJ2-7; 11 bases fit TRBD2. The CDR3 spells CASSLIAGGPYEQYF. Here the CDR3 DNA reads TGCGCCAGCAGCTTGATAGCGGGGGGGCCCTACGAGCAGTACTTC.